The T cell receptor beta chain described here comes from a study of tumor T cells in aggressive B-cell lymphoma. J lost 5 bases, V lost 5 bases, and 8 bases had no gene match. The CDR3 has 15 amino acids. The germline V gene has CDR1 KGHSH and CDR2 LQKENI. The data were produced by immunoSEQ multiplex PCR, yet TCRdb's version contains in-frame clones alone and is incomplete. This table holds approximately 5,200 clones, around 94% found once. This clone was seen a single time. Sequencing was carried out using tumor tissue. The sequence derives from an adult with diffuse large B cell lymphoma. The J gene is TRBJ2-5, the V gene TRBV18; 10 positions agree with TRBD1. CDR3 bases: TGTGCCAGCTCAGCGGGGACAGGGGAATCGGAGACCCAGTACTTC. It codes for CASSAGTGESETQYF.